These T cell receptor beta chains were read from a single sample in a study of T cell responses to AZD1222 COVID-19 vaccine. The table came from immunoSEQ multiplex PCR; TCRdb's copy has only in-frame clones and leaves some out. Seen here are under 200,000 clones, 90% to 95% observed once, and the top ten hold 1% to 1.5%. This sample comprised peripheral blood, obtained 28 days after the second AZD1222 dose. The receptors here all came from an adult who received the AZD1222 COVID-19 vaccine. The CDR3 runs from the conserved cysteine through the conserved F or W. Each record gives: D gene, J gene, V gene, clone size, CDR3 DNA, CDR3 protein. The D gene is left open where the match is weak. The listing skips clone size in some rows; elsewhere it reads once, few, many or a size class.

D: NA; J: TRBJ1-2; V: TRBV30; size: once; DNA: TGTGCCTGGAACCAGGTGTGGGGGGGATATGGCTACACCTTC; CDR3: CAWNQVWGGYGYTF
D: TRBD2; J: TRBJ2-7; V: TRBV2; size: few; DNA: TGTGCCAGCCGCGGGTCTAGCGGTCCTTCCTACGAGCAGTACTTC; CDR3: CASRGSSGPSYEQYF
D: TRBD2; J: TRBJ2-1; V: TRBV6-1; size: NA; DNA: TGTGCCAGCAGTGGGCTTAGCGGGAGAACGGGTAATGAGCAGTTCTTC; CDR3: CASSGLSGRTGNEQFF
D: NA; J: TRBJ1-4; V: TRBV5-1; size: NA; DNA: TGCGCCAGCAGCTTGGCCGGGACGGAGGGTGAAAAACTGTTTTTT; CDR3: CASSLAGTEGEKLFF
D: TRBD1; J: TRBJ1-4; V: TRBV4-1; size: once; DNA: TGCGCCAGCAGCCAACAACCGGGACAGGGTGGTTCGGGTGAAAAACTGTTTTTT; CDR3: CASSQQPGQGGSGEKLFF
D: TRBD1; J: TRBJ1-3; V: TRBV9; size: NA; DNA: TGTGCCAGCAGCCCGGGACAGTCCTCTGGAAACACCATATATTTT; CDR3: CASSPGQSSGNTIYF
D: TRBD2; J: TRBJ2-3; V: TRBV19; size: NA; DNA: TGTGCCAGCAGGGCCTTAGCGGGGGGGGCAGATACGCAGTATTTT; CDR3: CASRALAGGADTQYF
D: NA; J: TRBJ2-7; V: TRBV6-1; size: NA; DNA: TGTGCCAGCAGTGAACGGGGGGGACAGTCCTCCTACGAGCAGTACTTC; CDR3: CASSERGGQSSYEQYF
D: NA; J: TRBJ2-5; V: TRBV1; size: NA; DNA: TGCACCAGCAGCCAAAGCGGGAGAGCGCAAGAGACCCAGTACTTC; CDR3: CTSSQSGRAQETQYF
D: TRBD1; J: TRBJ2-7; V: TRBV6-1; size: NA; DNA: TGTGCCAGCAGACGACAGGGTTGGGAAGAGCAGTACTTC; CDR3: CASRRQGWEEQYF
D: NA; J: TRBJ1-4; V: TRBV25-1; size: once; DNA: TGTGCCAGCAGGGACCTCGGCCCTACCGAAAAACTGTTTTTT; CDR3: CASRDLGPTEKLFF
D: TRBD2; J: TRBJ2-2; V: TRBV6-2/TRBV6-3; size: NA; DNA: TGTGCCAGCAGTTACAGCCTAGCGGGAAACACCGGGGAGCTGTTTTTT; CDR3: CASSYSLAGNTGELFF
D: TRBD1; J: TRBJ1-5; V: TRBV5-6; size: NA; DNA: TGTGCCAGCAGCGCAGGGGGTTTCGGCAATCAGCCCCAGCATTTT; CDR3: CASSAGGFGNQPQHF
D: NA; J: TRBJ2-6; V: TRBV19; size: NA; DNA: TGTGCCAGTACAATGGAGGGGGCCAACGTCCTGACTTTC; CDR3: CASTMEGANVLTF
D: NA; J: TRBJ1-1; V: TRBV4-1; size: NA; DNA: TGCGCCAGCAGCCACCCGGGGCTGGGCACTGAAGCTTTCTTT; CDR3: CASSHPGLGTEAFF
D: NA; J: TRBJ1-1; V: TRBV25-1; size: NA; DNA: TGTGCCAGCAGTGAATCAATCAGGGTAGGAACTGAAGCTTTCTTT; CDR3: CASSESIRVGTEAFF
D: NA; J: TRBJ1-3; V: TRBV2; size: NA; DNA: TGTGCCAGCAGTGAGGGGCAACTCTCTGGAAACACCATATATTTT; CDR3: CASSEGQLSGNTIYF
D: NA; J: TRBJ1-1; V: TRBV7-2; size: NA; DNA: TGTGCCAGCAGCTTAGACGGACAAATGAACACTGAAGCTTTCTTT; CDR3: CASSLDGQMNTEAFF
D: NA; J: TRBJ2-7; V: TRBV14; size: once; DNA: TGTGCCAGCAGCCAAATAAGCCCCGGGGCTCGCCCCTACGAGCAGTACTTC; CDR3: CASSQISPGARPYEQYF
D: TRBD1; J: TRBJ1-3; V: TRBV5-6; size: NA; DNA: TGTGCCAGCAGCCAATCATCAGGGGGTTGGGGAAACACCATATATTTT; CDR3: CASSQSSGGWGNTIYF
D: NA; J: TRBJ1-3; V: TRBV19; size: NA; DNA: TGTGCCAGTAGTATACCTGCAGGTCCCCTCTCTGGAAACACCATATATTTT; CDR3: CASSIPAGPLSGNTIYF
D: TRBD1; J: TRBJ1-2; V: TRBV5-4; size: NA; DNA: TGTGCCAGCAGCATCGGGACAGGGGGCGAAGACTATGGCTACACCTTC; CDR3: CASSIGTGGEDYGYTF
D: NA; J: TRBJ1-4; V: TRBV7-7; size: NA; DNA: TGTGCTAGCAGCCGGGGGCGGGCAACTAATGAAAAACTGTTTTTT; CDR3: CASSRGRATNEKLFF
D: TRBD2; J: TRBJ2-7; V: TRBV28; size: NA; DNA: TGTGCCAGCAGTTTGTACGGACTAGCGGCTTCCGAGCAGTACTTC; CDR3: CASSLYGLAASEQYF
D: NA; J: TRBJ2-3; V: TRBV15; size: once; DNA: TGTGCCACAAGAAGGGGACAGCGGGACCAGGATACGCAGTATTTT; CDR3: CATRRGQRDQDTQYF
D: NA; J: TRBJ2-5; V: TRBV7-8; size: once; DNA: TGTGCCAGCAGCTTCAAGCGGCTGCGGGGAGAGACCCAGTACTTC; CDR3: CASSFKRLRGETQYF
D: NA; J: TRBJ1-1; V: TRBV5-6; size: once; DNA: TGTGCCAGCAACCCGACCAATGGAGGGGGCACTGAAGCTTTCTTT; CDR3: CASNPTNGGGTEAFF
D: TRBD2; J: TRBJ2-7; V: TRBV29-1; size: NA; DNA: TGCAGCGTTGAAGATAGGTTGGGCGGGAGCTCCTACGAGCAGTACTTC; CDR3: CSVEDRLGGSSYEQYF
D: NA; J: TRBJ2-7; V: TRBV11-1; size: NA; DNA: TGTGCCAGCAGCTTAGGTGAATTGGGACACCGGGAGCAGTACTTC; CDR3: CASSLGELGHREQYF
D: NA; J: TRBJ1-6; V: TRBV25-1; size: NA; DNA: TGTGCCAGCAGTGAATCCACTGTGAGCTCCTATAATTCACCCCTCCACTTT; CDR3: CASSESTVSSYNSPLHF
D: NA; J: TRBJ1-4; V: TRBV28; size: NA; DNA: TGTGCCAGCAGTCTCCTACAGGGAGGGAATGAAAAACTGTTTTTT; CDR3: CASSLLQGGNEKLFF
D: TRBD2; J: TRBJ2-1; V: TRBV7-9; size: NA; DNA: TGTGCCAGCAGCTTAGTAGCGGGGGTCTACAATGAGCAGTTCTTC; CDR3: CASSLVAGVYNEQFF
D: NA; J: TRBJ1-2; V: TRBV19; size: once; DNA: TGTGCCAGTAGTATAGAAGGTGGAGGCTACACCTTC; CDR3: CASSIEGGGYTF